The present T cell receptor beta chain was sequenced within a study of human T cells and chemical hapten exposure. This clonotype was seen a few times. Time point here: healthy volunteer bleed at 2 weeks. Total RNA extraction was carried out from unfractionated whole blood. The V end was cut by 0 bases, the J end by 0 bases, with 9 bases between. CDR1 and CDR2 from the germline V gene are MNHEY and SVGAGI. The CDR3 consists of 15 residues. MiXCR was run by TCRdb on the RACE reads, yielding one entry per CDR3 protein. The data contain around 130,000 distinct CDR3 sequences, roughly 9% of them singletons.

This TCR came from a male donor in good health. Some clones in this sample may be carry-over from other donors' samples. The sample taken for sequencing was whole blood. The chain combines TRBV6-5 with TRBJ2-7; D gene unclear. CDR3 sequence: CASSYSGRTSYEQYF. In DNA form, the CDR3 reads TGTGCCAGCAGTTACTCTGGCCGCACCTCCTACGAGCAGTACTTC.